Sequencing of this T cell receptor beta chain was carried out in a study of PD-L1 blockade in urothelial cancer. Sample time point: pretreatment peripheral blood. Repertoires were generated with immunoSEQ multiplex PCR, while TCRdb's copy carries only in-frame clones and drops some. The sample yields fewer than 65,000 clones, 84% seen once. Trimming cost V 6 bases and J 4 bases, with 10 bases left between them. Germline CDR1 is MNHEY and CDR2 is SVGAGI. This CDR3 is built from 13 residues. The TCR was taken from a man between 65 and 85 years old with urothelial cancer. This chain joins TRBV6-5 and TRBJ1-3; no firm D call. The input for sequencing was PBMCs, taken around atezolizumab (anti-PD-L1) treatment. CDR3 sequence: CASSPPLGNTIYF. Written as DNA, the CDR3 is TGTGCCAGCAGCCCGCCCCTAGGAAACACCATATATTTT.